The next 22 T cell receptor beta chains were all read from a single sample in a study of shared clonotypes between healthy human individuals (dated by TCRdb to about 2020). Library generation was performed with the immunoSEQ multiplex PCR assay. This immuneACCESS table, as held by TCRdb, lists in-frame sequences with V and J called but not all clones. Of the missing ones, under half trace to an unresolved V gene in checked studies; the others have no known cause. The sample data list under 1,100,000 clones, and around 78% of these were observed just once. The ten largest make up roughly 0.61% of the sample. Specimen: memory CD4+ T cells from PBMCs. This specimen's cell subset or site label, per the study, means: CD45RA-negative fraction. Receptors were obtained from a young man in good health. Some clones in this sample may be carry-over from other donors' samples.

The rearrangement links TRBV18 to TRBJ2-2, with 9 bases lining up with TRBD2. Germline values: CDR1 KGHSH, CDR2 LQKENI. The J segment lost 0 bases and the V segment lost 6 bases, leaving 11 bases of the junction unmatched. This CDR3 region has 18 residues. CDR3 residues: CASSLKAREGPNTGELFF. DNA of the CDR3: TGTGCCAGCTCCCTAAAAGCGCGGGAGGGCCCGAACACCGGGGAGCTGTTTTTT.

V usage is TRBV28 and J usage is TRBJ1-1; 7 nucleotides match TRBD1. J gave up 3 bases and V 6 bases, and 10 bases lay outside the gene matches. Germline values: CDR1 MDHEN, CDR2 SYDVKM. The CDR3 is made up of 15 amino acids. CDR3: CASSHRDSGYTEAFF. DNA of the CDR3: TGTGCCAGCAGCCACAGGGACAGCGGGTACACTGAAGCTTTCTTT.

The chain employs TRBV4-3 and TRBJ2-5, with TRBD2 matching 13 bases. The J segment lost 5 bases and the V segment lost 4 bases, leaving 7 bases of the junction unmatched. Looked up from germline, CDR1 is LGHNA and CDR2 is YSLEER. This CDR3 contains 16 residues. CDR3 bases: TGCGCCAGCAGCCTAACTAGCGGGAGGGCCGGGGAGACCCAGTACTTC. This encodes CASSLTSGRAGETQYF.

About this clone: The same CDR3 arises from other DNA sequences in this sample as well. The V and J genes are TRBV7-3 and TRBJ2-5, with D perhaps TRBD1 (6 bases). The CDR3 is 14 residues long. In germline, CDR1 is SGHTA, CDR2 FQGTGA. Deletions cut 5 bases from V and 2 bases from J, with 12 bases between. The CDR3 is CASSPTGLQETQYF. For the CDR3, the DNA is TGTGCCAGCAGCCCTACAGGGTTACAAGAGACCCAGTACTTC. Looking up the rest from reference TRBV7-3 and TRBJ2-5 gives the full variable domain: GAGVSQTPSNKVTEKGKYVELRCDPISGHTALYWYRQSLGQGPEFLIYFQGTGAADDSGLPNDRFFAVRPEGSVSTLKIQRTERGDSAVYLCASSPTGLQETQYFGPGTRLLVL.

Written as DNA, the CDR3 is TGTGCCAGCAGCCAAGCCGCCCCCGGGACTAGCGTCAATGAGCAGTTCTTC. Amino acids: CASSQAAPGTSVNEQFF. The rearrangement links TRBV7-6 to TRBJ2-1, with 10 positions matching TRBD2. The germline gives CDR1 SGHVS, CDR2 FNYEAQ. The CDR3 spans 17 residues. Losses at the gene ends were 5 bases for V and 6 bases for J; bases not matched to a gene: 13.

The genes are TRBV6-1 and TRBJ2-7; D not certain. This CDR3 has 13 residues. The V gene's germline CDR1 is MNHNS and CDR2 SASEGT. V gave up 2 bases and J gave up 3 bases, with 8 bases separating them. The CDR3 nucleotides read TGTGCCAGCAGTGAAACCCCACGCTACGAGCAGTACTTC. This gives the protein CASSETPRYEQYF.

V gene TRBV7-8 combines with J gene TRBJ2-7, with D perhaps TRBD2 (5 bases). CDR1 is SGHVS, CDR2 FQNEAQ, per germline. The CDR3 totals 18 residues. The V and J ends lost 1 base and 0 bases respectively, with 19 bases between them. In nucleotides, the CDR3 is TGTGCCAGCAGCTTAGAGGCTAGCAATCCTATCGCCTCCTACGAGCAGTACTTC. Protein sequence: CASSLEASNPIASYEQYF.

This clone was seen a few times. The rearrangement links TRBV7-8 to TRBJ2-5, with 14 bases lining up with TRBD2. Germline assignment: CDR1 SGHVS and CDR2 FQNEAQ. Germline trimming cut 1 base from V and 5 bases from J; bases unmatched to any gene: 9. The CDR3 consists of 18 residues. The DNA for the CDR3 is TGTGCCAGCAGCTTAGGGGGACTAGCGGGAGCATATGGGGAGACCCAGTACTTC. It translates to CASSLGGLAGAYGETQYF.

CDR3 residues: CASSPPAWGQETQYF. CDR3 sequence (DNA): TGTGCCAGCAGCCCCCCAGCATGGGGGCAAGAGACCCAGTACTTC. The V call is TRBV7-2, the J call TRBJ2-5; D is possibly TRBD1 or TRBD2 (5 bases each). Trimming removed 5 bases from V and 2 bases from J, with 15 bases in between. The length of the CDR3 is 15 residues. In germline, CDR1 is SGHTA, CDR2 FQGNSA.

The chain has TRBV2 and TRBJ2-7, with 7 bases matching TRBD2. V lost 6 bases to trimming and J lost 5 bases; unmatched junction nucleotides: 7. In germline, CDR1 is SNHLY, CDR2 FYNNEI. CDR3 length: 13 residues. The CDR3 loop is CASRNRLAHEQYF. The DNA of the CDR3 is TGTGCCAGCAGAAACCGACTAGCCCACGAGCAGTACTTC.

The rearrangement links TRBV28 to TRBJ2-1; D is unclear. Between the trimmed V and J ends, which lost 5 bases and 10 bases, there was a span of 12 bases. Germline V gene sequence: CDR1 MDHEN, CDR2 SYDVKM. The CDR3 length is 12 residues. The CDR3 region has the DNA TGTGCCAGCAGTCTCTTGGTGGGCGAGCAGTTCTTC. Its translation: CASSLLVGEQFF.

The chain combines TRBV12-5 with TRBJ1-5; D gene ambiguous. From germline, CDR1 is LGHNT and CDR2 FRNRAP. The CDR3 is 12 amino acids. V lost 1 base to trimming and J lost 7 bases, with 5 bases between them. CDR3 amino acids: CASGLDLQPQHF. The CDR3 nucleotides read TGTGCTAGTGGTTTGGACCTCCAGCCCCAGCATTTT. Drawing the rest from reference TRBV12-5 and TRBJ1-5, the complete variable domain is DARVTQTPRHKVTEMGQEVTMRCQPILGHNTVFWYRQTMMQGLELLAYFRNRAPLDDSGMPKDRFSAEMPDATLATLKIQPSEPRDSAVYFCASGLDLQPQHFGDGTRLSIL.

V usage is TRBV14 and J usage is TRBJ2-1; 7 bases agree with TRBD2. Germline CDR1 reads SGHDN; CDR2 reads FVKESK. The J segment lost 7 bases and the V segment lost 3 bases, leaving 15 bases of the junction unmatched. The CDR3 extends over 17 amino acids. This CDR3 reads CASSQRPSGIFRNEQFF. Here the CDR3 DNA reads TGTGCCAGCAGCCAGAGACCGAGCGGGATCTTTAGGAATGAGCAGTTCTTC.

CDR3 region: CASSSGPQADTQYF. The CDR3 DNA follows: TGTGCCAGCAGCTCGGGACCTCAAGCAGATACGCAGTATTTT. The chain joins TRBV11-3 to TRBJ2-3; D is possibly TRBD1 or TRBD2 (5 bases each). The V gene lost 4 bases and the J gene lost 4 bases, with 12 bases spanning the gap. This CDR3 has 14 residues. CDR1 SGHNT and CDR2 YENEEA come from the germline V gene.

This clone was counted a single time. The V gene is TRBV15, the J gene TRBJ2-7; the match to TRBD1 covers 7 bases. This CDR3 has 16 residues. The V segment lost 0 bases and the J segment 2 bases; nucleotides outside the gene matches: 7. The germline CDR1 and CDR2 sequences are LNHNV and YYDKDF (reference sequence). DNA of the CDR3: TGTGCCACCAGCAGAGATTTTGGGCAGGGGGCCTACGAGCAGTACTTC. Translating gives CATSRDFGQGAYEQYF.

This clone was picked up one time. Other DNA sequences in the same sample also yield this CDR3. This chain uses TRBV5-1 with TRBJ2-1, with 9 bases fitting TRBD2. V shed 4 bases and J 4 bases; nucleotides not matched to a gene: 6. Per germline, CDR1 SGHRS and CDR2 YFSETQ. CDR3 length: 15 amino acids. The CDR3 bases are TGCGCCAGCAGCCTCACGACTAGCGGTTACAATGAGCAGTTCTTC. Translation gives CASSLTTSGYNEQFF.

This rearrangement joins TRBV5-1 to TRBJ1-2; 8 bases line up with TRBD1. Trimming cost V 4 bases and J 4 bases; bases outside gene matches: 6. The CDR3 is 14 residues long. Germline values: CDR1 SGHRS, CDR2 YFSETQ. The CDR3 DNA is TGCGCCAGCAGCGCTGGGACAGGACCCTATGGCTACACCTTC. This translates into CASSAGTGPYGYTF.

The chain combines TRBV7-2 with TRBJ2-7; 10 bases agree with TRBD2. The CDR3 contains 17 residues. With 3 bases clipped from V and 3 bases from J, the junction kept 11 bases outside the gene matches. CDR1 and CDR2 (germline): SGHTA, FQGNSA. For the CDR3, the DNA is TGTGCCAGCAGCTTGGTTAGCACACTAGCGGGGAGCTACGAGCAGTACTTC. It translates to CASSLVSTLAGSYEQYF.

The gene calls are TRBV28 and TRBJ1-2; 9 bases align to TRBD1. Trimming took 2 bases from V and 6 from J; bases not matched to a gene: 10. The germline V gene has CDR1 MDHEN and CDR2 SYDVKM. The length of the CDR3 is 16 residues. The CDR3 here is CASSLTGGAGGDGYTF. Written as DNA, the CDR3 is TGTGCCAGCAGTTTAACAGGGGGCGCTGGGGGAGATGGCTACACCTTC.

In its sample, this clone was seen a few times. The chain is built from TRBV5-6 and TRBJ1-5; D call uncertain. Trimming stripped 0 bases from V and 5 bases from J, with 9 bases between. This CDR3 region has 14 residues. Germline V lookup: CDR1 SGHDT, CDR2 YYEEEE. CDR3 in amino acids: CASSLAGEYQPQHF. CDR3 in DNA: TGTGCCAGCAGCTTGGCTGGGGAGTATCAGCCCCAGCATTTT.

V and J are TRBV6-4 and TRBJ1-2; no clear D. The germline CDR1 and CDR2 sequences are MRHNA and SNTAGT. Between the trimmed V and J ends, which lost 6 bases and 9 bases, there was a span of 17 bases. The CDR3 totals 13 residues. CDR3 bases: TGTGCCAGCAGGGCAGAGGACGGTTATAGCTACACCTTC. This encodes CASRAEDGYSYTF.

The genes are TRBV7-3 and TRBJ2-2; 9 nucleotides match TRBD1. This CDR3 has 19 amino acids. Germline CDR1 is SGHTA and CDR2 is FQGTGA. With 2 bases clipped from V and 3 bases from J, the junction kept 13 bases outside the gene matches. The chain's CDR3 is CASSLRPGTGGPDTGELFF. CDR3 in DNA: TGTGCCAGCAGCTTACGCCCCGGAACAGGGGGCCCCGACACCGGGGAGCTGTTTTTT.